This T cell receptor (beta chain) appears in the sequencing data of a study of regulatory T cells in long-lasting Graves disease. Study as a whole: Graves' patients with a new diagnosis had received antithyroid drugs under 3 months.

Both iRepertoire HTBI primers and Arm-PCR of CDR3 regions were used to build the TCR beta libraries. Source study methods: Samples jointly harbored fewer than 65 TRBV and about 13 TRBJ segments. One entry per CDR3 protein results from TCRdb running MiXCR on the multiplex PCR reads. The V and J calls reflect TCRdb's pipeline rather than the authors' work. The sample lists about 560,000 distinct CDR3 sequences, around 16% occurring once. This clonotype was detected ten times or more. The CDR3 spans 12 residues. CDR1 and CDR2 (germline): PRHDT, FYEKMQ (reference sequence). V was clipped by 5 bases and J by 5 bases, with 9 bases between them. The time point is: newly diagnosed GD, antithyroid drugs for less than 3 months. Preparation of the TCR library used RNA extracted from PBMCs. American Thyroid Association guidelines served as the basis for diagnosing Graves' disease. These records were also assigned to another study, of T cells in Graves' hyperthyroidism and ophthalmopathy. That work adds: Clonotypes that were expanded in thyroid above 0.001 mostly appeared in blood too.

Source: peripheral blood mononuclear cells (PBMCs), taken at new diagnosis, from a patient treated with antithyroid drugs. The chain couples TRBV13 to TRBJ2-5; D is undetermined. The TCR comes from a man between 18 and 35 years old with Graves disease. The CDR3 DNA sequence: TGTGCCAGCAGCGCAACGCGGGAGACCCAGTACTTC. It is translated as CASSATRETQYF.